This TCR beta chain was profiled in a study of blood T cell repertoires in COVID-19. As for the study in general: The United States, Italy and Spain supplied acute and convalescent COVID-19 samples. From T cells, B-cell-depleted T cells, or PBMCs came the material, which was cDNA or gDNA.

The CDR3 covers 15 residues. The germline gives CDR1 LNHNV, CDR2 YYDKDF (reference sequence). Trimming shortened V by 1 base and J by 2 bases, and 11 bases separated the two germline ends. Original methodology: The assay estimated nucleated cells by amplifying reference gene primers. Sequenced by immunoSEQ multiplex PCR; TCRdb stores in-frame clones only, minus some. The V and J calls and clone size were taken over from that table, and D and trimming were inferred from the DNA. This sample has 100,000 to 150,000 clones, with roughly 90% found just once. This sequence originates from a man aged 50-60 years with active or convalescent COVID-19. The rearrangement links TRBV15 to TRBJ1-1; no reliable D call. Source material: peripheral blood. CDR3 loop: CATSRVETVNTEAFF. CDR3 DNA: TGTGCCACCAGCAGAGTGGAGACGGTAAACACTGAAGCTTTCTTT.